The 6 T cell receptor beta chains given below trace back to one sample, sequenced in a study of blood T cell repertoires in COVID-19. Repertoires were generated with immunoSEQ multiplex PCR, while TCRdb's copy carries only in-frame clones and drops some. This sample has under 300,000 clones, with roughly 84% found just once. The specimen sequenced was peripheral blood. The receptors derive from a human donor with COVID-19, enrolled during active disease. The donor label of this sample is uncertain.

This chain links TRBV13 with TRBJ2-2; perhaps TRBD1 as D (6 bases). Trimming removed 4 bases from V and 6 bases from J, with 15 bases in between. The CDR3 runs 15 residues. The germline CDR1 and CDR2 sequences are PRHDT and FYEKMQ (reference sequence). CDR3 DNA sequence: TGTGCCAGCAGCTGGGACACAGGGCCGGCCGGGGAGCTGTTTTTT. It is translated as CASSWDTGPAGELFF.

This chain uses TRBV5-4 with TRBJ2-1; 11 bases are a match to TRBD2. Germline CDR1 reads SGHNT; CDR2 reads YYREEE (reference sequence). The CDR3 length is 13 residues. The V gene end was trimmed by 2 bases and the J gene end by 9 bases; junction bases not matched to a gene: 1. Here the CDR3 DNA reads TGTGCCAGCAGCTTTGGGACTAGCGGTGAGCAGTTCTTC. This codes for CASSFGTSGEQFF.

This chain joins TRBV7-2 and TRBJ2-1; 8 nucleotides match TRBD1. V gave up 5 bases and J gave up 8 bases; unmatched junction bases: 11. This CDR3 has 15 amino acids. Germline V gene sequence: CDR1 SGHTA, CDR2 FQGNSA. The DNA for the CDR3 is TGTGCCAGCAGCCCTACACAGGGGGATTACGATGAGCAGTTCTTC. Translating gives CASSPTQGDYDEQFF.

The chain joins TRBV3-1 (or the pseudogene TRBV3-2) to TRBJ2-1; tentative D call: TRBD2 (6 bases). CDR3 size: 14 residues. V was cut by 4 bases and J by 10 bases, with 17 bases left in between. Germline CDR1 LGHDT, CDR2 YNNKEL (reference sequence). The CDR3: CASSLEGRWGEQFF. DNA of the CDR3: TGTGCCAGCAGCCTAGAGGGGAGGTGGGGCGAGCAGTTCTTC.

The V call is TRBV7-3, the J call TRBJ2-3, with 12 bases identical to TRBD2. CDR1 and CDR2 (germline): SGHTA, FQGTGA. The CDR3 covers 17 residues. Trimming cost V 5 bases and J 1 base; bases outside gene matches: 7. The CDR3 DNA follows: TGTGCCAGCAGCCCACCCCGGACTAGCGGGGGCACAGATACGCAGTATTTT. It yields the protein CASSPPRTSGGTDTQYF.

V usage is TRBV3-1 (or the pseudogene TRBV3-2) and J usage is TRBJ2-1; no definite D call. Trimming cost V 1 base and J 0 bases, with 7 bases left between them. Germline V CDR1 and CDR2: LGHDT, YNNKEL (reference sequence). The CDR3 has 15 residues. Here the CDR3 reads CASSQGPGSYNEQFF. CDR3 nucleotide sequence: TGTGCCAGCAGCCAAGGTCCAGGCTCCTACAATGAGCAGTTCTTC.